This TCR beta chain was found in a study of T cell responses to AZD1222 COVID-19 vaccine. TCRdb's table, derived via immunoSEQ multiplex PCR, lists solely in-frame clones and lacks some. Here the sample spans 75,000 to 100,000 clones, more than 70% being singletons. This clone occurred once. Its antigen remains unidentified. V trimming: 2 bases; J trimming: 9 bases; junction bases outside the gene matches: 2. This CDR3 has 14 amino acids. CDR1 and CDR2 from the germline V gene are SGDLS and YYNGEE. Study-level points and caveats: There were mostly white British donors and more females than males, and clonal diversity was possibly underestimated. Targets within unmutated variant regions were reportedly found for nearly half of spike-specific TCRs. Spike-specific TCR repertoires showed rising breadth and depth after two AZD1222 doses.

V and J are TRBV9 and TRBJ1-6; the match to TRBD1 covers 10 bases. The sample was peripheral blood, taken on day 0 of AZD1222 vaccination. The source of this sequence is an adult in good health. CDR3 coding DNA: TGTGCCAGCAGCGTTGGGACAGGGGTTTCACCCCTCCACTTT. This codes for CASSVGTGVSPLHF.